The T cell receptor (beta chain) under discussion was sequenced for a study of human T cells and chemical hapten exposure. Study outcomes and limitations: The number of TCRs above 1 in 1000 frequency did not change after DPC sensitization.

The CDR3 is made up of 12 amino acids. V was cut by 7 bases and J by 6 bases, with 13 bases left in between. In germline, CDR1 is MNHEY, CDR2 SVGAGI. As for this clonotype: Antigen unknown.

Time point: pre-sensitization, week 0. Treatment defined: therapeutic diphenylcyclopropenone sensitization with weekly scalp DPC. TCRdb itself ran the RACE reads through MiXCR, one entry per CDR3 protein. This sample has tens of thousands of distinct CDR3 sequences, with 12% found just once. The sequence was obtained from a woman aged 25 to 39 with alopecia areata. Some clones in this sample may be carry-over from other donors' samples. V usage is TRBV6-5 and J usage is TRBJ2-7, with D unresolved. The sample was whole blood, taken in connection with sensitization to the hapten diphenylcyclopropenone (DPC). CDR3 sequence (DNA): TGTGCCAGCAACTCACACGCAGGCGAGCAGTACTTC. Its protein product is CASNSHAGEQYF.